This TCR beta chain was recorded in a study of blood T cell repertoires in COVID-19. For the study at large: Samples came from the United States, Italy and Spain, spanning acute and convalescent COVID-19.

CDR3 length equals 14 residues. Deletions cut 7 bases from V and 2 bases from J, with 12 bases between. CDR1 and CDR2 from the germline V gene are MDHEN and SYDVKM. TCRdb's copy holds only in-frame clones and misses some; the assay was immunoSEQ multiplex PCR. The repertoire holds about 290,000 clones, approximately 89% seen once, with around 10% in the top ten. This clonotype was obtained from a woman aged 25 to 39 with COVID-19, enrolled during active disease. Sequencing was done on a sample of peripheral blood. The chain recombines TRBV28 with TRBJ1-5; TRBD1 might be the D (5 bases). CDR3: CASIGRVRNQPQHF. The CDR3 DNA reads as TGTGCCAGCATCGGCAGGGTTCGCAATCAGCCCCAGCATTTT.